A selection of T cell receptor beta chains follows, all from one sample in a study of shared clonotypes between healthy human individuals. Method: immunoSEQ multiplex PCR; TCRdb's copy keeps in-frame clones and lacks some. The sample carries about 2.4 million clones, roughly 93% recorded once. What was sequenced was naive CD4+ T cells from PBMCs. The receptors here all came from a man aged 18 to 35 in good health. Some clones in this sample may be carry-over from other donors' samples. CDR3s leave out the opening cysteine and the closing phenylalanine or tryptophan. The D gene is left open where the match is weak.

>-|TRBJ2-7|13|TRBV7-2
ASSKGRESSYEQY
>TRBD2|TRBJ2-7|16|TRBV10-3
AISESPSGRSNPYEQY
>-|TRBJ2-7|11|TRBV13
ASSLPGTYEQY
>TRBD2|TRBJ2-1|15|TRBV7-9
ASRSKARGEIYNEQF
>-|TRBJ1-1|12|TRBV5-1
ASSFEGLGTEAF
>TRBD2|TRBJ2-1|13|TRBV9
ASSVGGGVYNEQF
>-|TRBJ1-1|11|TRBV30
AWNPRLVEEAF
>-|TRBJ2-7|10|TRBV4-3
ASSQDKGVQY
>TRBD1|TRBJ1-5|15|TRBV28
ASSSPTGQGVRQPQH
>-|TRBJ1-2|12|TRBV6-4
ASSDNGGLGGYT
>-|TRBJ1-2|12|TRBV5-4
ASSSRQGHYGYT
>-|TRBJ2-1|13|TRBV5-1
ASSLVRGRDNEQF
>TRBD2|TRBJ2-3|13|TRBV28
ASSFRAGVTDTQY
>TRBD2|TRBJ2-7|13|TRBV11-1
ASSLLLAGGREQY
>-|TRBJ2-1|14|TRBV11-2
ASSPVGGARYNEQF
>-|TRBJ2-2|13|TRBV21-1
ASSRGPQGGRELF
>-|TRBJ2-5|12|TRBV18
ASSPTGDLETQY